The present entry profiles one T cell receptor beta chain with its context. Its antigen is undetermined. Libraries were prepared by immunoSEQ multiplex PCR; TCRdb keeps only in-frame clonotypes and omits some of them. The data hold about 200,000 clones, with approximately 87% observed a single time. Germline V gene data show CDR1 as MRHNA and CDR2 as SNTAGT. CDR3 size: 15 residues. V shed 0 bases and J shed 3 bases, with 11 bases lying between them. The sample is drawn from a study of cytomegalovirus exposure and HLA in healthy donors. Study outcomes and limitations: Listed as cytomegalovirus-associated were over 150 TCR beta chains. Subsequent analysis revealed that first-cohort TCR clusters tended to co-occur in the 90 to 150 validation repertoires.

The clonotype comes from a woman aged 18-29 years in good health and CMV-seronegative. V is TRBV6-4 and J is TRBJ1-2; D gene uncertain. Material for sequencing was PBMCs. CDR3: CASSDSGGEYYGYTF. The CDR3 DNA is TGTGCCAGCAGTGACTCGGGCGGAGAATACTATGGCTACACCTTC.